The clone carrying this T cell receptor beta chain was seen only a few times. The antigen is not known. Time point described: healthy volunteer bleed at 2 weeks. Unseparated into fractions, whole blood served as the source from which total RNA was extracted. The sample belongs to a study of human T cells and chemical hapten exposure. Study in general: Yields of TCR per sample differed, chiefly owing to small differences in pooled library volume. Findings of the study overall: TCRs exceeding a frequency of 1 in 1000 stayed unchanged under DPC sensitization.

Between the trimmed V and J ends, which lost 2 bases and 3 bases, there was a span of 11 bases. Germline-derived CDR1 and CDR2 are WNHNN and SYGVQD (reference sequence). The CDR3 extends over 14 amino acids. It was the library that attached unique molecular identifiers to individual cDNA molecules. Original processing methods: Samples contained a median of about 96,000 TCRs, with a range of roughly 23,224 to 700,000. TCRdb processed the RACE reads anew with MiXCR; each CDR3 protein has one entry. The V and J calls here are based on TCRdb, not the publication. The sample comprises roughly 130,000 distinct CDR3 sequences, about 8.2% of which are singletons, and approximately 1.6% rests with the top ten.

Sequenced input: whole blood. This receptor was taken from a male donor in good health. Some clones in this sample may be carry-over from other donors' samples. V and J are TRBV10-1 and TRBJ2-7, with a weak D call TRBD1 (6 bases). The CDR3 region is CASSEGSTGYEQYF. The CDR3 DNA reads as TGCGCCAGCAGTGAGGGATCGACAGGCTACGAGCAGTACTTC.